The text below deals with one TCR beta chain. Its antigen specificity is not known. Base qualities are not at hand, and no much larger clone is one base apart. CDR1 SGDLS and CDR2 YYNGEE are derived from the germline V gene. The CDR3 spans 15 residues, from the cysteine through the phenylalanine. Of the read, only the CDR3 DNA is kept; its 45 bases are in frame from base 1. Here V drops 0 bases and J drops 6 bases, and the junction holds 4 bases not matched to any gene. The data were obtained in a study of blood T cell repertoires in COVID-19 (dated by TCRdb to between 2020 and 2021). Study-level background: Collaborator samples came from the United States, Italy and Spain and covered acute and convalescent phases of COVID-19. Subjects who had been exposed to COVID-19, were actively infected with it, or had recovered from it provided the deeply sampled blood TCRbeta repertoires that made up the dataset. The sample metadata nearly always contained a de-identified subject ID, COVID-19 status, age in years and sex. The prospective study material was composed of cDNA or gDNA derived from T cells, B-cell-depleted T cells, or PBMCs. The repertoires were made available in a free public database intended to serve as a resource for research on the immune response to SARS-CoV-2. Where available, HLA class I and class II types were taken from metadata supplied by the sample provider and were not determined by assay-based typing. The samples were drawn from the first 160 participants of the ongoing ImmuneRACE study and from some 1,300 subjects provided by 6 global collaborators.

Whole blood was collected in K2EDTA tubes by collaborating institutions according to the institutions' own protocols. For TCRbeta analysis, collaborator samples were shipped as frozen whole blood, as isolated PBMCs, or as DNA extracted from either sample type. Overall study outcomes, separate from this receptor: The amount of clinical and demographic metadata varied by source and participant and was provided uncurated.

TCRbeta CDR3 regions were amplified from genomic DNA using the immunoSEQ Assay, a bias-controlled multiplex PCR. The study's own analysis went as follows. The number of nucleated cells in each sample was estimated from the amplification of reference gene primers within the assay. To quantify the absolute abundance of each unique TCRbeta CDR3 rearrangement, sequence reads were collapsed and filtered. For each sample, productive Simpson clonality was calculated by taking the square root of Simpson's diversity index across productive rearrangements. TCRdb's version of the immuneACCESS table is confined to in-frame rearrangements and falls short of the full clone set. An unresolved V gene accounts for under half of the shortfall where checked; the remainder is of unknown origin. V and J calls and clone size are as listed in that table; D and trimming were resolved from the DNA. The sample data list roughly 30,000 clones, and around 90% of these were observed just once. The ten largest clones take up less than 2% of the sample.

This sequence uses TRBV9 and TRBJ2-3; TRBD2 agrees with 10 junctional bases. Sample: peripheral blood. The TCR sequence derives from a man aged 55-75 years with active COVID-19. The CDR3 loop reads CASSVAGTSADTQYF. The sequenced DNA: TGTGCCAGCAGCGTAGCCGGGACTAGCGCGGATACGCAGTATTTT.